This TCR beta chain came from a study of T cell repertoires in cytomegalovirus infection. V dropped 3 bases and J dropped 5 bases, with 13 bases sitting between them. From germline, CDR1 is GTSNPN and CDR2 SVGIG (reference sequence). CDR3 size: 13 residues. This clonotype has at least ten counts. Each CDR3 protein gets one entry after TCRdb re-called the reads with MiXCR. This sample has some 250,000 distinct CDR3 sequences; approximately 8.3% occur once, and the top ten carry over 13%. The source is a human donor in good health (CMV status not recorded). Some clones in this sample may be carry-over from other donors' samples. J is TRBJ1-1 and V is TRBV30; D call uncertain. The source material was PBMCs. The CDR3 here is CAWRVEARTEAFF. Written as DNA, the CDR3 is TGTGCCTGGAGGGTAGAGGCGCGGACTGAAGCTTTCTTT.